This T cell receptor (beta chain) was sequenced in a study of Ad26.COV2.S vaccination and SARS-CoV-2 variants (dated by TCRdb to 2020 to 2022). In terms of the full investigation: Vaccine-arm donors came from COV1001, a multicentre, randomized, double-blind, placebo-controlled phase I-IIa trial of Ad26.COV2.S in healthy adults. Dosing of Ad26.COV2.S was intramuscular, at either 5x10^10 or 1x10^11 viral particles, delivered as one shot or as two shots spaced 56 days apart. The specificity and breadth of SARS-CoV-2-reactive T cell receptors after Ad26.COV2.S vaccination were assessed by TCRbeta repertoire sequencing. The TCR-sequenced set comprised roughly 30 samples: approximately 19 Ad26.COV2.S vaccine recipients, 5 placebo recipients and 8 SARS-CoV-2 convalescent individuals. Trial participants were randomized into five groups of five: low-dose or high-dose Ad26.COV2.S given once or twice, or placebo on both occasions. Blinding of investigators to trial group allocation was maintained during experiments and outcome assessment. Findings and caveats that apply to the study as a whole: Comparing responses between vaccine doses or regimens was not something the study was powered to do. After vaccination, substantial breadth of spike-specific CD8+ and CD4+ T cell responses was reported. The authors noted that the TCR breadth and depth analyses may have underestimated total T cell responses. Vaccine and placebo recipients had comparable non-spike TCR breadth, which fits with the vaccine containing only spike. Ad26.COV2.S recipients had higher spike-specific TCR breadth than placebo recipients (P = 0.0014).

V was cut back by 4 bases and J by 0 bases, leaving a gap of 13 bases between them. The germline V gene gives CDR1 as MNHNS and CDR2 as SASEGT. The CDR3 numbers 16 residues from cysteine through phenylalanine. CDR3 DNA is the only sequence kept; it has 48 bases, read in frame from the first base. The immunoSEQ Assay was used to sequence TCRbeta CDR3 regions. After extraction, genomic DNA underwent amplification by bias-controlled multiplex PCR, followed by high-throughput sequencing. Processing in the source paper ran as follows. To quantify the absolute abundance of every unique TCRbeta CDR3 region, sequences were collapsed and filtered. Usable DNA was measured by amplifying reference genes present in all nucleated cells, and TCRbeta template counts were normalized to that usable DNA to estimate T cell fraction. Repertoire TCRs were annotated as SARS-CoV-2-specific when V gene, CDR3 amino acid sequence and J gene were exactly matched to a known reactive TCR set. The reference SARS-CoV-2 TCR set was derived from MIRA and filtered for enrichment in COVID-19-positive ImmuneCODE repertoires, a step that removed public or cross-reactive TCRs. Using the MIRA antigens, annotated TCRs were further analysed by specific ORF or by position within an ORF. Breadth was defined as the number of annotated unique rearrangements divided by the total number of unique productive rearrangements, and depth was defined as the summed frequency of the annotated unique rearrangements. Group comparisons of TCR breadth used two-sided Wilcoxon rank-sum tests. Imported from immuneACCESS, the table was reduced by TCRdb to in-frame sequences with V and J called. These copies leave out some clones; in studies compared against another copy, an unresolved V gene accounts for under half, and the cause of the remainder is not known. D and trimming come from the DNA, and the V and J calls and clone size come from that table. In this sample the table shows approximately 300,000 clones, around 81% of which occur a single time. Approximately 2.1% of the sample is taken by the ten largest.

Regarding this clone: Its binding antigen is unknown. One base away there is no much larger clone; base qualities are not given.

The sample's treatment or condition label is to be understood as: approximately 18 received Ad26.COV2.S at low or high dose, single or two shots; roughly five received placebo; per-sample allocation not given. Repertoires of vaccine and placebo recipients were sequenced from samples taken on day 63 after the first injection. In Cohort 1b, about two dozen adults aged 18-55 years were enrolled at a single site in Boston, USA, between 29 July and 7 August 2020. Ad26.COV2.S was a replication-incompetent adenovirus type 26 vector expressing a prefusion-stabilized SARS-CoV-2 spike protein from the original Wuhan strain.

This clonotype originated in a person between 18 and 65 years old who received the Ad26.COV2.S COVID-19 vaccine or a placebo. The chain uses TRBV6-1 and TRBJ1-3, with the identity of the D gene unclear. This specimen consisted of peripheral blood, obtained in a trial of Ad26.COV2.S vaccine versus placebo. The DNA reads as follows: TGTGCCAGCAGTGCGTACAGAGCTTCCTCTGGAAACACCATATATTTT. Translated, it reads CASSAYRASSGNTIYF.